This T cell receptor beta chain was documented in a study of identical twins. The V gene's germline CDR1 is SEHNR and CDR2 FQNEAQ (reference sequence). V was trimmed by 1 base and J by 0 bases, leaving 7 bases between them. The CDR3 runs to 15 residues. On this clonotype itself: Its specificity is unknown.

Healthy Caucasians alone served as donors. Study-wide findings and caveats: Zero-insertion findings could be partly confounded by invariant cells (MAIT and iNKT cells).

Template switching, a step in the protocol, added a universal primer site, and cDNA carried unique molecular identifiers. A single record per CDR3 protein comes from TCRdb applying MiXCR to the 5' RACE reads. The sample gives under 400,000 distinct CDR3 sequences, 9% of which show up once; roughly 9% is in the top ten. V usage is TRBV7-9 and J usage is TRBJ2-1; D might be TRBD2 (6 bases). The sequence came from a woman aged 45-59 years in good health. Sequencing was performed on naive T cells sorted from blood. The CDR3: CASSLGLDSYNEQFF. The CDR3 DNA sequence: TGTGCCAGCAGCTTAGGACTAGACTCCTACAATGAGCAGTTCTTC.